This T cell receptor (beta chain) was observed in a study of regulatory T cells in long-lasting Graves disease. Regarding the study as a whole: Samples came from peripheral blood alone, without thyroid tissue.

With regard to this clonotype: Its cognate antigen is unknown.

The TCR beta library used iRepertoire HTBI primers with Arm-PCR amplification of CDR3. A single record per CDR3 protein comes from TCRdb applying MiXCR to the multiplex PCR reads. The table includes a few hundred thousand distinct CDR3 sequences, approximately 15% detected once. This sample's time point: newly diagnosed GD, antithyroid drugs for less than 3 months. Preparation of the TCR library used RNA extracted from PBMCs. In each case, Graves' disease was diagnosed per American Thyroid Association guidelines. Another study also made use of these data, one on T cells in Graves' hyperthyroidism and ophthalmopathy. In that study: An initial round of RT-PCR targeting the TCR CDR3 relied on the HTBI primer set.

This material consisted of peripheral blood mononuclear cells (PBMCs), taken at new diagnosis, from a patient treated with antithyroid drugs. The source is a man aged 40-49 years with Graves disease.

As DNA, the CDR3 is TGTGCCAGCAGCTTGGATAGCGGGAGCTCCTACAATGAGCAGTTCTTC. Translated, it gives CASSLDSGSSYNEQFF. This chain joins TRBV7-3 and TRBJ2-1, with 9 bases identical to TRBD2. CDR1 and CDR2 from the germline V gene are SGHTA and FQGTGA. V lost 3 bases and J lost 0; bases outside the gene matches: 3. The length of the CDR3 is 16 residues.